The source of this T cell receptor beta chain is a study of T cell responses to AZD1222 COVID-19 vaccine. Some clones are missing from TCRdb's copy, which holds only in-frame ones; the method was immunoSEQ multiplex PCR. The data show approximately 67,000 clones, around 89% seen once. The CDR3 sequence is 13 residues long. V was clipped by 4 bases and J by 3 bases, with 8 bases between them. Germline CDR1 and CDR2: SGHTA and FQGNSA. This clone showed up just a few times. The chain is built from TRBV7-2 and TRBJ2-3, with D uncertain. This TCR was recovered from an adult who received the AZD1222 COVID-19 vaccine. Sequenced here: peripheral blood, sampled 28 days after the second AZD1222 dose. The CDR3 DNA sequence: TGTGCCAGCAGCTGGGTAGCAACAGATACGCAGTATTTT. Its translation: CASSWVATDTQYF. The full variable domain, with the rest looked up from reference TRBV7-2 and TRBJ2-3, is GAGVSQSPSNKVTEKGKDVELRCDPISGHTALYWYRQSLGQGLEFLIYFQGNSAPDKSGLPSDRFSAERTGGSVSTLTIQRTQQEDSAVYLCASSWVATDTQYFGPGTRLTVL.